The clone carrying this T cell receptor (beta chain) occurred once. The data belong to a study of blood T cell repertoires in COVID-19. Study information: The United States, Italy and Spain were the sources of the acute and convalescent COVID-19 samples. T cells, B-cell-depleted T cells, or PBMCs provided the cDNA or gDNA that served as material.

Under the authors' procedure: For nucleated cells, counts were estimated from reference gene primer amplification. The assay was immunoSEQ multiplex PCR, and TCRdb's table has in-frame clones only and misses some. The V and J calls and the clone size are those of that table, but D and trimming were determined from the DNA. The sample includes 85,000 to 130,000 clones, roughly 82% of them seen just once. The V end was cut by 3 bases, the J end by 7 bases, with 14 bases between. Germline CDR1 reads SGHNT; CDR2 reads YYREEE (reference sequence). The CDR3 covers 15 residues. The source of this sequence is a man aged 60 to 69 with acute or convalescent COVID-19. The sample comprised peripheral blood. The rearrangement links TRBV5-4 to TRBJ1-6, with D possibly being TRBD1 (5 bases). The DNA of the CDR3 is TGTGCCAGCAGCTCAGCGGGACTCAAAAATTCACCCCTCCACTTT. Translation: CASSSAGLKNSPLHF.